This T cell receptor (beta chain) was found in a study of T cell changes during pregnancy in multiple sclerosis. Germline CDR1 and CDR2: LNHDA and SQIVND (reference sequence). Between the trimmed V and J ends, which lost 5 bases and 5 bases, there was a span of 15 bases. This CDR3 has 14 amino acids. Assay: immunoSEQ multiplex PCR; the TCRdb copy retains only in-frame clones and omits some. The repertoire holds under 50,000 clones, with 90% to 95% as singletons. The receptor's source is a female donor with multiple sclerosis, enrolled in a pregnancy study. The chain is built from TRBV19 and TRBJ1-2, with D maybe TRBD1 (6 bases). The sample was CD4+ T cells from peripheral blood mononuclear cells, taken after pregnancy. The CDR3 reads CASSPPRDNYGYTF. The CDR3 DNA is TGTGCCAGTAGTCCGCCTAGGGACAATTATGGCTACACCTTC.